What follows describes a single T cell receptor (beta chain). Its antigen is still unknown. The data were obtained in a study of human T cells and chemical hapten exposure. Overall study: Diphenylcyclopropenone was administered weekly to the scalp of patients throughout the roughly 25-week study.

TCRdb used MiXCR to reprocess the RACE reads, holding one entry per CDR3 protein. The sample lists fewer than 150,000 distinct CDR3 sequences, about 11% occurring once. Study conclusions and caveats: Expanded TCRs made up significantly more big CDR3 similarity clusters than controls did.

Time point here: patch test 2, 6 weeks after DPC sensitization. Treatment noted: therapeutic diphenylcyclopropenone sensitization with weekly scalp DPC. The receptor was isolated from a woman in her forties or fifties with alopecia areata. Some clones in this sample may be carry-over from other donors' samples. The source material was whole blood, sampled in connection with sensitization to the hapten diphenylcyclopropenone (DPC).

The CDR3 loop is CASSPPRGADLFLTGELFF. The DNA for the CDR3 is TGTGCCAGCAGCCCCCCCAGAGGGGCGGACCTATTTCTCACCGGGGAGCTGTTTTTT. The chain recombines TRBV3-1 with TRBJ2-2; the D call may be TRBD1 or TRBD2 (5 bases each). The CDR3 totals 19 residues. V dropped 4 bases and J dropped 4 bases, with 25 bases sitting between them. Germline V gene lookup returns CDR1 LGHDT and CDR2 YNNKEL (reference sequence).